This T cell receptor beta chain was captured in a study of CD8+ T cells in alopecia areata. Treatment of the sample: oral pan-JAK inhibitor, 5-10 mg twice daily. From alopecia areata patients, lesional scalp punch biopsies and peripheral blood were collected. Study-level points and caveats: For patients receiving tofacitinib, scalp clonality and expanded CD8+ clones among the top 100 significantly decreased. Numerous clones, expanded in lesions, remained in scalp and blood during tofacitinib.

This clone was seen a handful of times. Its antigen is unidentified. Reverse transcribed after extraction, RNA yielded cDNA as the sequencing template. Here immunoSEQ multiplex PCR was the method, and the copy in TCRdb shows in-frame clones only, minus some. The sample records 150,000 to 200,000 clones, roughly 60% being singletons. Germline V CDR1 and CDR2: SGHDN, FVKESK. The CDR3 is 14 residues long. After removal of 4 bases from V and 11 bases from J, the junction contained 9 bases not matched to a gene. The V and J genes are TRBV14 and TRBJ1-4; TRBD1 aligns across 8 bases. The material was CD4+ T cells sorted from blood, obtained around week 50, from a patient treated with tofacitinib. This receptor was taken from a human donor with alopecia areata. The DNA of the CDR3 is TGTGCCAGCAGCCCCACAGGGGGGTTGATGAAACTGTTTTTT. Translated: CASSPTGGLMKLFF.